The 14 T cell receptor beta chains reported below all come from one sample, sequenced in a study of blood T cells in healthy people across ages. A second PCR, run for roughly 7 to 11 cycles, used a sample-barcoded 5' primer plus a J-beta primer mix. MiXCR, run by TCRdb on the 5' RACE reads, gives a single entry per CDR3 protein. Found here are around 710,000 distinct CDR3 sequences, 35% to 45% of them singletons; the top ten hold more than 20%. The specimen sequenced was blood. These receptors were obtained from a woman aged 60-75 years in good health.

The genes are TRBV12-3 or TRBV12-4 and TRBJ1-4, with 7 bases matching TRBD1. Unmatched junction bases numbered 6, after V lost 3 bases and J lost 5 bases. The CDR3 covers 15 residues. DNA of the CDR3: TGTGCCAGCAGTTTTGGTGTACAGGGGAATGAAAAACTGTTTTTT. Its protein is CASSFGVQGNEKLFF.

This chain connects TRBV4-1 to TRBJ2-5; D ambiguous. The germline gives CDR1 MGHRA, CDR2 YSYEKL. The CDR3 spans 13 residues. V gave up 1 base and J gave up 1 base, with 4 bases separating them. CDR3 in amino acids: CASSQGPQETQYF. DNA of the CDR3: TGCGCCAGCAGCCAAGGGCCCCAAGAGACCCAGTACTTC.

The J gene is TRBJ1-2, the V gene TRBV12-3 or TRBV12-4; possibly TRBD1 for D (5 bases). V lost 6 bases and J lost 7, with 27 bases in between. There are 17 residues in the CDR3. CDR3 in amino acids: CASSPLRLAGMKAGYTF. The CDR3 nucleotides read TGTGCCAGCAGCCCCCTGCGCTTGGCAGGGATGAAAGCTGGCTACACCTTC.

The rearrangement links TRBV10-3 to TRBJ2-2, with 11 positions matching TRBD2. The V and J ends lost 3 bases and 0 bases, in that order; junction bases with no gene match: 3. CDR3 length: 17 residues. Germline V gene sequence: CDR1 ENHRY, CDR2 SYGVKD. CDR3: CAISDLTSGANTGELFF. CDR3 nucleotide sequence: TGTGCCATCAGTGACTTGACTAGCGGGGCGAACACCGGGGAGCTGTTTTTT.

The V call is TRBV20-1, the J call TRBJ1-1; TRBD1 is a possible D gene (6 bases). CDR1 and CDR2 (germline): DFQATT, SNEGSKA (reference sequence). The CDR3 length is 14 residues. V lost 3 bases, J lost 7 bases, and 18 bases lay in between. CDR3: CSARERGRGFEAFF. The CDR3 nucleotides read TGCAGTGCTAGGGAAAGGGGCAGGGGTTTTGAAGCTTTCTTT.

This clonotype was seen many times. The chain combines TRBV4-1 with TRBJ2-5; D is undetermined. CDR1 and CDR2 from the germline V gene are MGHRA and YSYEKL. V dropped 1 base and J dropped 3 bases, with 12 bases sitting between them. This CDR3 comprises 15 residues. This CDR3 is CASSQGLTTKETQYF. As DNA, the CDR3 is TGCGCCAGCAGCCAAGGACTGACGACCAAAGAGACCCAGTACTTC.

This clonotype came up a few times. The rearrangement joins TRBV5-1 to TRBJ2-3; TRBD2 aligns across 13 bases. The CDR3 runs to 22 residues. Trimming removed 4 bases from V and 1 base from J; junction bases left unmatched: 21. The germline CDR1 and CDR2 sequences are SGHRS and YFSETQ. This CDR3 reads CASSLSTPHLLAGGPRTDTQYF. The CDR3 region has the DNA TGCGCCAGCAGCCTTTCAACCCCACATCTACTAGCGGGAGGGCCCCGCACAGATACGCAGTATTTT.

Regarding this clonotype: Being one base from a much bigger clone, this may be a read error. The gene calls are TRBV12-3 or TRBV12-4 and TRBJ2-5; 7 nucleotides match TRBD2. CDR3 length equals 14 residues. The ends lost 0 bases at V and 11 bases at J; junction bases unmatched: 9. CDR3 nucleotides: TGTGCCAGCAGTTTAGCGGGGGGGTTAGGTGAGCAGTACTTC. It is translated as CASSLAGGLGEQYF.

This clonotype was seen more than once but under ten times. Here the CDR3 DNA reads TGTGCCAGCAAAGGTGGGGCTTCTGAGAGGGAGTCCTACAATGAGCAGTTCTTC. Its translation: CASKGGASERESYNEQFF. This chain uses TRBV27 with TRBJ2-1, with D perhaps assigned TRBD1 or TRBD2 (5 bases each). The germline CDR1 and CDR2 sequences are MNHEY and SMNVEV (reference sequence). The CDR3 consists of 18 residues. The ends were cut back, 7 bases at V and 1 base at J, with 23 bases in the middle.

This clonotype has a handful of counts. The chain joins TRBV27 to TRBJ2-5, with 9 positions matching TRBD2. The DNA matches TRBJ2-7 better at its end, which makes the J call doubtful. Per germline, CDR1 MNHEY and CDR2 SMNVEV (reference sequence). This CDR3 is 15 amino acids long. The CDR3 DNA follows: TGTGCCAGCAGTTTATCTAGCGGGAGTAGGTACGAGCAGTACTTC. Its translation is CASSLSSGSRYEQYF.

This clonotype was picked up many times. The chain has TRBV4-3 and TRBJ2-1; 9 bases are shared with TRBD2. Germline V gene data show CDR1 as LGHNA and CDR2 as YSLEER. The CDR3 has 17 amino acids. V trimming: 0 bases; J trimming: 2 bases; junction bases outside the gene matches: 5. This chain's CDR3 is CASSQDRLAGTYNEQFF. In nucleotides, the CDR3 is TGCGCCAGCAGCCAAGATCGGCTAGCGGGAACCTACAATGAGCAGTTCTTC.

Comment on this clonotype: One end of the junction is discordant with germline, which a read error may explain. The chain recombines TRBV20-1 with TRBJ1-1, with D unresolved. Germline CDR1 is DFQATT and CDR2 is SNEGSKA (reference sequence). This CDR3 contains 11 residues. The CDR3 loop is CSAGPNSEAFF. CDR3 in DNA: TGCAGTGCTGGTCCCAACAGTGAAGCTTTCTTT.

In this sample, this clonotype turned up a few times. The chain uses TRBV3-1 and TRBJ2-4; no firm D call. Germline V lookup: CDR1 LGHDT, CDR2 YNNKEL (reference sequence). CDR3 size: 13 residues. Trimming removed 1 base at V and 6 bases at J, with 7 bases between. The CDR3 DNA reads as TGTGCCAGCAGCCAAGCACTTTCAAACATTCAGTACTTC. Translated: CASSQALSNIQYF.

The genes are TRBV4-2 and TRBJ2-4; D gene unclear. Germline V gene data show CDR1 as LGHNA and CDR2 as YNFKEQ. The CDR3 has 14 residues. Trimming left V 0 bases short and J 5 bases short, with 8 bases between. The CDR3 loop is CASSQERVENIQYF. The CDR3 DNA reads TGTGCCAGCAGCCAAGAAAGGGTGGAAAACATTCAGTACTTC.